This entry lists 13 T cell receptor beta chains sequenced from one sample in a study of metastatic and nonmetastatic thyroid tumors. Thyroid surgery took place with no prior treatment in any patient. MiXCR re-clonotyped the PCR reads for TCRdb. The top ten hold around two fifths of the sample, which has 25,000 to 35,000 clones, 20% to 25% seen once. Sequencing used blood. The receptors stem from a female donor with papillary thyroid cancer or a benign thyroid nodule (not recorded which). Some clones in this sample may be carry-over from other donors' samples.

This clone has a count of ten or more. This chain connects TRBV12-3 or TRBV12-4 to TRBJ2-5; weak D call: TRBD2 (7 bases). Trimming pared 1 base from V and 5 bases from J, leaving 14 bases between. The CDR3 is 15 amino acids. The DNA for the CDR3 is TGTGCCAGCAGTTTAGTCGCGGGGGCGGGGGAGACCCAGTACTTC. This encodes CASSLVAGAGETQYF.

In its sample, this clone was seen many times. V gene TRBV9 combines with J gene TRBJ1-6, with D hard to call. The CDR3 spans 13 residues. Trimming shortened V by 4 bases and J by 5 bases, and 7 bases separated the two germline ends. The germline gives CDR1 SGDLS, CDR2 YYNGEE. CDR3: CASSTYNNSPLHF. The CDR3 nucleotides read TGTGCCAGCAGCACCTACAATAATTCACCCCTCCACTTT.

This clone was counted only a few times. This chain links TRBV7-9 with TRBJ2-2, with D possibly being TRBD2 (6 bases). Germline V gene data show CDR1 as SEHNR and CDR2 as FQNEAQ (reference sequence). Trimming shortened V by 5 bases and J by 4 bases, and 8 bases separated the two germline ends. The CDR3 loop spans 13 amino acids. The CDR3 DNA sequence: TGTGCCAGCAGCCGGGGGACCACCGGGGAGCTGTTTTTT. Its protein product is CASSRGTTGELFF.

This clone was detected a few times. V and J are TRBV19 and TRBJ1-3; D not certain. The CDR3 spans 15 residues. Germline CDR1 LNHDA, CDR2 SQIVND (reference sequence). The V and J ends lost 3 bases and 3 bases respectively, with 12 bases between them. CDR3 sequence: CASSMPGSYGNTIYF. The CDR3 nucleotides read TGTGCCAGTAGTATGCCTGGGTCCTATGGAAACACCATATATTTT. The full variable domain, with the rest looked up from reference TRBV19 and TRBJ1-3, is DGGITQSPKYLFRKEGQNVTLSCEQNLNHDAMYWYRQDPGQGLRLIYYSQIVNDFQKGDIAEGYSVSREKKESFPLTVTSAQKNPTAFYLCASSMPGSYGNTIYFGEGSWLTVV.

The chain carries TRBV10-3 and TRBJ2-1, with TRBD2 matching 8 bases. V shed 3 bases and J 4 bases; nucleotides not matched to a gene: 5. The CDR3 runs to 15 residues. From germline, CDR1 is ENHRY and CDR2 SYGVKD. CDR3 sequence: CAISETSGQYNEQFF. CDR3 nucleotide sequence: TGTGCCATCAGTGAAACTAGCGGCCAATACAATGAGCAGTTCTTC.

The rearrangement joins TRBV5-6 to TRBJ1-1; 8 bases line up with TRBD1. The CDR3 is 16 amino acids. Germline CDR1 is SGHDT and CDR2 is YYEEEE. The ends lost 4 bases at V and 0 bases at J; junction bases unmatched: 8. The CDR3 sequence: CASSLDRGVVNTEAFF. The CDR3 nucleotides read TGTGCCAGCAGCCTCGACAGGGGAGTTGTGAACACTGAAGCTTTCTTT.

By share, this clone ranks as medium-sized. The same CDR3 arises from other DNA sequences in this sample as well. This chain joins TRBV2 and TRBJ2-2; TRBD2 might be the D (5 bases). The CDR3 totals 12 residues. V was clipped by 6 bases and J by 7 bases, with 9 bases between them. Germline loops: CDR1 SNHLY, CDR2 FYNNEI. CDR3 DNA: TGTGCCAGCAGACTAGTGATCGGGGAGCTGTTTTTT. It specifies CASRLVIGELFF. The full variable domain, completed using reference TRBV2 and TRBJ2-2, is EPEVTQTPSHQVTQMGQEVILRCVPISNHLYFYWYRQILGQKVEFLVSFYNNEISEKSEIFDDQFSVERPDGSNFTLKIRSTKLEDSAMYFCASRLVIGELFFGEGSRLTVL.

In this sample, this clone turned up a few times. This chain connects TRBV6-1 to TRBJ2-7, with 7 nucleotides matching TRBD2. J gave up 1 base and V 6 bases, and 3 bases lay outside the gene matches. This CDR3 region has 13 residues. Germline V CDR1 and CDR2: MNHNS, SASEGT. The CDR3 bases are TGTGCCAGCAGAACGGGGGGTTCCTACGAGCAGTACTTC. Protein: CASRTGGSYEQYF.

This clone came up many times. This chain links TRBV18 with TRBJ2-7, with 8 bases lining up with TRBD2. CDR3 length: 14 residues. After removal of 2 bases from V and 0 bases from J, the junction contained 0 bases not matched to a gene. Germline V gives CDR1 KGHSH, CDR2 LQKENI. In DNA, the CDR3 is TGTGCCAGCTCACCAACTAGCGGCTCCTACGAGCAGTACTTC. Translating it yields CASSPTSGSYEQYF.

The chain links TRBV7-8 to TRBJ2-1, with D hard to call. Trimming took 5 bases from V and 5 from J, leaving 7 bases between them. CDR1 is SGHVS, CDR2 FQNEAQ, per germline. This CDR3 comprises 12 residues. For the CDR3, the DNA is TGTGCCAGCAGCCGCACAGACAATGAGCAGTTCTTC. This gives the protein CASSRTDNEQFF.

In this sample, this clone turned up many times. This chain connects TRBV2 to TRBJ2-5, with D perhaps matching TRBD2 (6 bases). This CDR3 is 15 amino acids long. Trimming cost V 3 bases and J 2 bases, with 13 bases left between them. Germline V gene lookup returns CDR1 SNHLY and CDR2 FYNNEI. In DNA, the CDR3 is TGTGCCAGCAGTGACGGACGGGGGTGGCAAGAGACCCAGTACTTC. Translating gives CASSDGRGWQETQYF.

The rearrangement joins TRBV30 to TRBJ2-2; D is unresolved. There are 16 residues in the CDR3. V was pared by 0 bases and J by 1 base, with 12 bases between. The germline V gene encodes CDR1 GTSNPN and CDR2 SVGIG (reference sequence). The CDR3 sequence: CAWSVLFRLNTGELFF. In DNA form, the CDR3 reads TGTGCCTGGAGTGTTCTATTTAGGTTGAACACCGGGGAGCTGTTTTTT.

This clone has ten or more counts. The rearrangement uses TRBV2 and TRBJ2-1, with 8 bases matching TRBD2. Germline V gene sequence: CDR1 SNHLY, CDR2 FYNNEI. The length of the CDR3 is 14 residues. Unmatched junction bases numbered 5, after V lost 7 bases and J lost 3 bases. CDR3 in DNA: TGTGCCAGCACCCTTAGCGGGGACTACAATGAGCAGTTCTTC. Its translation is CASTLSGDYNEQFF.